This entry concerns a single T cell receptor (beta chain). As yet, its antigen is unknown. Using immunoSEQ multiplex PCR, the repertoire was profiled, and TCRdb retains in-frame clones only, with some absent. Of over a million clones listed, 95% to 99% are singletons. The sample belongs to a study of shared clonotypes between healthy human individuals. Findings and limits, study-wide: Rarefaction analysis demonstrated incomplete sorted-subset sequencing notwithstanding large depth. Clonotypes not shared had lower generation probabilities than those common to all four donors.

This CDR3 is 16 amino acids long. V gave up 2 bases and J gave up 9 bases, with 20 bases separating them. CDR1 MNHEY and CDR2 SMNVEV come from the germline V gene (reference sequence). Material: naive CD4+ T cells sorted from blood. Subset denoted: CD45RA+ positively selected. The chain has TRBV27 and TRBJ2-1, with TRBD2 as a possible D gene (6 bases). This clonotype was obtained from a man aged 25 to 45 in good health. The chain's CDR3 is CASSLVYSGGLIEQFF. As DNA, the CDR3 is TGTGCCAGCAGTTTAGTTTATAGCGGAGGCCTTATTGAGCAGTTCTTC.